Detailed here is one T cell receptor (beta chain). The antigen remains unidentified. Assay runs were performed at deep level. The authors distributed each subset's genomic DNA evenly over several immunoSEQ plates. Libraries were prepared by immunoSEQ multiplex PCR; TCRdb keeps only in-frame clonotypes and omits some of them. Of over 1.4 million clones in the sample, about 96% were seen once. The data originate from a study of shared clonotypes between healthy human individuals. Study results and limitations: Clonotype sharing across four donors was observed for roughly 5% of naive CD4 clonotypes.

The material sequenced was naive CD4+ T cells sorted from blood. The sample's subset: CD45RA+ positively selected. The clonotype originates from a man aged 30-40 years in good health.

Here the CDR3 DNA reads TGTGCCAGCAGCTTGCCCACTAGCGGGAGGACCACCGGGGAGCTGTTTTTT. It encodes CASSLPTSGRTTGELFF. The chain uses TRBV11-1 and TRBJ2-2, with 12 positions matching TRBD2. The germline V gene encodes CDR1 SGHAT and CDR2 FQDESV (reference sequence). The CDR3 sequence is 17 residues long. Trimming cost V 3 bases and J 4 bases; bases outside gene matches: 6.